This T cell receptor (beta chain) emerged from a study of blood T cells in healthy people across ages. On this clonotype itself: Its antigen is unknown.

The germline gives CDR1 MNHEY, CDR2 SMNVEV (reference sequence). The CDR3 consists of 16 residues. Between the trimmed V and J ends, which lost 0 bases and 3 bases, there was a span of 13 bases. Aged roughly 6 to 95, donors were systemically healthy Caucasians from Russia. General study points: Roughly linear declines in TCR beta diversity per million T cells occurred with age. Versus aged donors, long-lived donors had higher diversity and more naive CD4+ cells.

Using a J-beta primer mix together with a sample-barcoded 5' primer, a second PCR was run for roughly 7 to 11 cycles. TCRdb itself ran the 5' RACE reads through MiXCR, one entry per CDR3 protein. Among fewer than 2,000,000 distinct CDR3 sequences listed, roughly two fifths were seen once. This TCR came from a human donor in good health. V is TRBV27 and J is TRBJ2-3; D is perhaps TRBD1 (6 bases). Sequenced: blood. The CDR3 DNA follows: TGTGCCAGCAGTTTATCGGTCAGGGGAAAAACAGATACGCAGTATTTT. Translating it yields CASSLSVRGKTDTQYF.